The clone carrying this TCR beta chain turned up a few times. Antigen: not known. V was clipped by 4 bases and J by 0 bases, with 16 bases between them. The CDR3 is made up of 16 amino acids. The germline CDR1 and CDR2 sequences are SGHRS and YFSETQ. Each CDR3 protein is one row after TCRdb ran MiXCR on the 5' RACE reads. The sample gives 500,000 to 600,000 distinct CDR3 sequences, less than 25% of which show up once; about 0.99% is in the top ten. These data are taken from a study of identical twins. General study points: Conclusions were drawn cross-sectionally by statistical analysis, without following the same donors. Insertions ran lower in abundant cord blood beta clonotypes, though not in memory repertoires.

These data also formed part of another study, on T cells expressing NK-cell markers. This second report adds: Unclear, still, was the HCMV specificity of the expanded NKG2C+ T cell clones.

This chain uses TRBV5-1 with TRBJ1-1, with D possibly matching TRBD1 (6 bases). The sample was CD4+ T cells sorted from blood. This TCR came from a woman aged 18-29 years in good health. The CDR3 nucleotides read TGCGCCAGCAGCCGGGGGACACACCGGATGAACACTGAAGCTTTCTTT. This encodes CASSRGTHRMNTEAFF.